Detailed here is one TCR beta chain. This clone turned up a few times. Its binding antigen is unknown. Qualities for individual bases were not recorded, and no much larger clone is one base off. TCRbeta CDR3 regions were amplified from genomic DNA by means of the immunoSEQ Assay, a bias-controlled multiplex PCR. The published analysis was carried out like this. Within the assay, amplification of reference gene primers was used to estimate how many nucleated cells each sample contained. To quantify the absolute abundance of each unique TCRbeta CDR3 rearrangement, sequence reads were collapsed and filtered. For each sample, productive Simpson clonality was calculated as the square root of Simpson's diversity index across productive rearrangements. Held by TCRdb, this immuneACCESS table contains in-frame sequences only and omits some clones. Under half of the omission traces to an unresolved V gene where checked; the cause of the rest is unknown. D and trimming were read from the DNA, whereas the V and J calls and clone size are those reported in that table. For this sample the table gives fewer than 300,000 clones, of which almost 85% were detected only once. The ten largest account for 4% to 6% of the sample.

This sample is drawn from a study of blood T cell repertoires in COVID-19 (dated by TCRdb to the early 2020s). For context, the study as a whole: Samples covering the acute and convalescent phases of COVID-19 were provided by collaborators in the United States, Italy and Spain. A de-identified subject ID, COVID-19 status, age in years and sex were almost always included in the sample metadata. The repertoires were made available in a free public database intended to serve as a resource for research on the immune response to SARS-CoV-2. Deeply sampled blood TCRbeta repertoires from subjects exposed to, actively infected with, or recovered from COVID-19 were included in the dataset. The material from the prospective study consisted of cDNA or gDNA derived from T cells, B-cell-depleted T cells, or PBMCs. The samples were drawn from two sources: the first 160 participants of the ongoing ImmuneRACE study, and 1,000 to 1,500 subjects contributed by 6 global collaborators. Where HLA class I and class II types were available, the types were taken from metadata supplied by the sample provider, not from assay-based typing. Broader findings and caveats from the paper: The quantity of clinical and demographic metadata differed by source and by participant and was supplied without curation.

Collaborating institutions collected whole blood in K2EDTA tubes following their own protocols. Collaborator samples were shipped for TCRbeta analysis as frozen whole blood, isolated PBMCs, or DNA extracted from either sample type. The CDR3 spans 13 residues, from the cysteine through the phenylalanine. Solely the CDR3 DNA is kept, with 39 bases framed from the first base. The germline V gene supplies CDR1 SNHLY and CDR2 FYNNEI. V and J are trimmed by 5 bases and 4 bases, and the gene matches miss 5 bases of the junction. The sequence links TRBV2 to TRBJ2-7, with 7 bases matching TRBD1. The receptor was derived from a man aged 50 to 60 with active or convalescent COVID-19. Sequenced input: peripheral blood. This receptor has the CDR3 CASSFYRGYEQYF. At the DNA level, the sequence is TGTGCCAGCAGTTTTTACAGGGGATACGAGCAGTACTTC.